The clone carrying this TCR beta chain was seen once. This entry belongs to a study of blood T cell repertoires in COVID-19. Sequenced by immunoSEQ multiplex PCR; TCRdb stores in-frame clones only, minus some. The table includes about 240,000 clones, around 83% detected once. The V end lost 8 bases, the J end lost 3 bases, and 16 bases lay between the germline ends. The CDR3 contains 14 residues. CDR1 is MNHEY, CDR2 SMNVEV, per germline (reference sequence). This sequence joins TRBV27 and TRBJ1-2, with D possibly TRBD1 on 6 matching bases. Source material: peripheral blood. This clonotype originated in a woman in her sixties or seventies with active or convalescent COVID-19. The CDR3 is CASSRQGSDYGYTF. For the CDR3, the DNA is TGTGCCAGCTCGAGGCAGGGGTCGGACTATGGCTACACCTTC.